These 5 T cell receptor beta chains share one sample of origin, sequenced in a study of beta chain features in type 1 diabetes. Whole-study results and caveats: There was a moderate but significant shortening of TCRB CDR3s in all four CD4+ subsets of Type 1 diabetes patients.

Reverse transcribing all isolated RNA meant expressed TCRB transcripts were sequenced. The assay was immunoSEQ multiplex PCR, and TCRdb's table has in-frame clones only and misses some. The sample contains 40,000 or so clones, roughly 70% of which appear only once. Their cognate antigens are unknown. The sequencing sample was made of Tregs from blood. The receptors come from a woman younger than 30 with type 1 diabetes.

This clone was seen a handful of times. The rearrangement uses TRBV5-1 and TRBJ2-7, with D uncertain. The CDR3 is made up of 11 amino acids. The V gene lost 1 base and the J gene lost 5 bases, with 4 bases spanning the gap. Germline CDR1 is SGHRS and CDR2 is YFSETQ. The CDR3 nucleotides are TGCGCCAGCAGCTTGCTTCACGAGCAGTACTTC. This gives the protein CASSLLHEQYF.

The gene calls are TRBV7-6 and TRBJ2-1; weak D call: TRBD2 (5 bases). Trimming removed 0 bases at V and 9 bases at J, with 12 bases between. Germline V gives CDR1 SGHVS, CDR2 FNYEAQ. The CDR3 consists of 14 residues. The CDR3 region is CASSLAQLAREQFF. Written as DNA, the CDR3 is TGTGCCAGCAGCTTAGCTCAGCTAGCCCGTGAGCAGTTCTTC.

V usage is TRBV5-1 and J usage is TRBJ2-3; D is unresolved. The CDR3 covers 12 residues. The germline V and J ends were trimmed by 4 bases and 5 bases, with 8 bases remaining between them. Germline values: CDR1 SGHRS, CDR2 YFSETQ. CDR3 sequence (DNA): TGCGCCAGCAGCAACTTGCGAGATACGCAGTATTTT. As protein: CASSNLRDTQYF. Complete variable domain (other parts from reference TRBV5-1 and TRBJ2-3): KAGVTQTPRYLIKTRGQQVTLSCSPISGHRSVSWYQQTPGQGLQFLFEYFSETQRNKGNFPGRFSGRQFSNSRSEMNVSTLELGDSALYLCASSNLRDTQYFGPGTRLTVL.

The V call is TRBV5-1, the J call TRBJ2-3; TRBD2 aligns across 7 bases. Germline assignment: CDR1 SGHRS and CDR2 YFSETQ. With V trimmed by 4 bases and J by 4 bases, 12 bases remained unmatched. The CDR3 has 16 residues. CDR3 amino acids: CASSPLGGGTPDTQYF. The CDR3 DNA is TGCGCCAGCAGCCCCCTCGGCGGGGGTACGCCAGATACGCAGTATTTT.

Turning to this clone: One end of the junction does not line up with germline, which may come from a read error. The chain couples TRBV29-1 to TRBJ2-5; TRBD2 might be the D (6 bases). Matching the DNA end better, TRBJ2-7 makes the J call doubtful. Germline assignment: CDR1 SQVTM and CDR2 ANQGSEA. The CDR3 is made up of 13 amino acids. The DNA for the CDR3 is TGCAGCGTTGATTTACGGGACTCCCACGAGCAGTACTTC. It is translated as CSVDLRDSHEQYF.